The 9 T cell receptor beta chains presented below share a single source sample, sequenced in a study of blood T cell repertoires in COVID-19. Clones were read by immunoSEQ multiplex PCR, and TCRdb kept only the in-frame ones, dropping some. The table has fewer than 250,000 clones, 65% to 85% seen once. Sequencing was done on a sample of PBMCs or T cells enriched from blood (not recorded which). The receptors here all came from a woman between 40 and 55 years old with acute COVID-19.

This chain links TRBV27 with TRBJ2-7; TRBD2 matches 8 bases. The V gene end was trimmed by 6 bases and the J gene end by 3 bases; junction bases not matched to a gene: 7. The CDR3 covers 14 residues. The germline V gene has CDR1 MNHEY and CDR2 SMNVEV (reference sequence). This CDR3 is CASSRSGTSYEQYF. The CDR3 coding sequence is TGTGCCAGCAGCAGGTCCGGGACTAGCTACGAGCAGTACTTC.

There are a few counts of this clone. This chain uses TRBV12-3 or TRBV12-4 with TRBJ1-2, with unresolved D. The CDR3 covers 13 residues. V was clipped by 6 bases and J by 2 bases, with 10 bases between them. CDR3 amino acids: CASSPTPNYGYTF. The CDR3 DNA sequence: TGTGCCAGCAGCCCCACACCCAACTATGGCTACACCTTC.

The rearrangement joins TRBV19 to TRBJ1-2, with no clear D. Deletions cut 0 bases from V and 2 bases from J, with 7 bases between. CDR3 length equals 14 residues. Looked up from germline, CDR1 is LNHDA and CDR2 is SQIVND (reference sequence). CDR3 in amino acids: CASSIEGGNYGYTF. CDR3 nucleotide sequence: TGTGCCAGTAGTATAGAGGGAGGGAACTATGGCTACACCTTC.

CDR3 sequence (DNA): TGTGCCAGCAGTTCAGCGGGAGTAAGCTACAATGAGCAGTTCTTC. It is translated as CASSSAGVSYNEQFF. This chain joins TRBV6-2 or TRBV6-3 and TRBJ2-1; 8 bases are a match to TRBD2. Germline V lookup: CDR1 MNHEY, CDR2 SVGEGT. After removal of 4 bases from V and 3 bases from J, the junction contained 5 bases not matched to a gene. The CDR3 is 15 amino acids.

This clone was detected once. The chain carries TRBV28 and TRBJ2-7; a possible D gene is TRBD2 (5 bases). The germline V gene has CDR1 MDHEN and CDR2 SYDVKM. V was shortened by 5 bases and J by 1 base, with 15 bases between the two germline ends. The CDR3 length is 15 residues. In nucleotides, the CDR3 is TGTGCCAGCAGTCCCCCAGCGGCGAGATCCTACGAGCAGTACTTC. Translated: CASSPPAARSYEQYF.

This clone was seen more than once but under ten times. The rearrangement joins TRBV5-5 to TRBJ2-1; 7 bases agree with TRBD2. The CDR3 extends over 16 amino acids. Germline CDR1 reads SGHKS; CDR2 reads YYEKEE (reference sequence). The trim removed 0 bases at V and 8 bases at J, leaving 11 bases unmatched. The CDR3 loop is CASSLGRPWGGDEQFF. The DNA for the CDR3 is TGTGCCAGCAGCTTGGGACGTCCCTGGGGAGGGGATGAGCAGTTCTTC.

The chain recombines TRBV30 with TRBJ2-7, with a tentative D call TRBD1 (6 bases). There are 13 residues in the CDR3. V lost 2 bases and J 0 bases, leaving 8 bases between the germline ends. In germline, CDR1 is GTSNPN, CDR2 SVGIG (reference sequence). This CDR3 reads CAWSQGFSYEQYF. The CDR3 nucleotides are TGTGCCTGGAGTCAGGGGTTCTCCTACGAGCAGTACTTC.

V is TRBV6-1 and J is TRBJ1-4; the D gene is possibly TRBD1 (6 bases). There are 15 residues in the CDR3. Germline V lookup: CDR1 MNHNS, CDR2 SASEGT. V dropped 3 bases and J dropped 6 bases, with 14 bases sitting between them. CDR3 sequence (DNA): TGTGCCAGCAGTGACCAAGGGGGGGCCGATGAAAAACTGTTTTTT. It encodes CASSDQGGADEKLFF.

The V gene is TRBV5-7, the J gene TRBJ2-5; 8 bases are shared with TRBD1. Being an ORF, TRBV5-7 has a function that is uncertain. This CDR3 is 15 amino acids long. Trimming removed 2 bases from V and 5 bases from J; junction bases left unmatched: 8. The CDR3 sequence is CASSFSRGRVETQYF. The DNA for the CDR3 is TGTGCCAGCAGCTTCAGCAGGGGGCGCGTGGAGACCCAGTACTTC.